This T cell receptor beta chain was observed in a study of T cell responses to AZD1222 COVID-19 vaccine. Study-wide results and caveats: Close to half of spike-specific TCRs reportedly recognize unmutated variant regions. White British ancestry dominated among donors, who included more females, and clonal diversity was possibly underestimated.

Regarding this clone: The antigen is undetermined.

Assay used: immunoSEQ multiplex PCR; TCRdb lists only in-frame clones, some missing. The sample holds 160,000 or so clones, 92% seen once. The germline gives CDR1 SGHDT, CDR2 YYEEEE. Germline trimming cut 1 base from V and 10 bases from J; bases unmatched to any gene: 10. The CDR3 is made up of 14 amino acids. The sample consisted of peripheral blood, taken 28 days after the second AZD1222 dose. The receptor was isolated from an adult who received the AZD1222 COVID-19 vaccine. The V call is TRBV5-6, the J call TRBJ1-2; 7 nucleotides agree with TRBD1. The CDR3 sequence: CASSLQAGGGDYTF. The CDR3 DNA follows: TGTGCCAGCAGCTTGCAGGCAGGGGGAGGAGACTACACCTTC.